Each of the 20 T cell receptor beta chains below was sequenced from the same sample in a study of blood T cell repertoires in COVID-19. Measured with immunoSEQ multiplex PCR; TCRdb has only the in-frame clones, and not every one. The data show under 300,000 clones, roughly nine tenths seen once. Sequencing was performed on PBMCs or T cells enriched from blood (not recorded which). These receptors were collected from a woman aged 25 to 39 with acute COVID-19.

The chain links TRBV6-4 to TRBJ2-3; 15 bases fit TRBD2. With 6 bases clipped from V and 5 bases from J, the junction kept 3 bases outside the gene matches. CDR1 is MRHNA and CDR2 is SNTAGT in the germline V gene. This CDR3 region has 15 residues. The CDR3 protein is CASSGLAGGGDTQYF. DNA of the CDR3: TGTGCCAGCAGCGGACTAGCGGGAGGGGGAGATACGCAGTATTTT.

The chain couples TRBV30 to TRBJ1-5; unclear D gene. V dropped 0 bases and J dropped 5 bases, with 11 bases sitting between them. Germline lookup yields CDR1 GTSNPN and CDR2 SVGIG (reference sequence). The length of the CDR3 is 14 residues. CDR3: CAWSVRRADQPQHF. CDR3 DNA: TGTGCCTGGAGTGTACGGAGGGCGGATCAGCCCCAGCATTTT.

The chain links TRBV5-4 to TRBJ1-2, with D unclear. Germline V gene sequence: CDR1 SGHNT, CDR2 YYREEE (reference sequence). The CDR3 sequence is 17 residues long. Trimming took 0 bases from V and 1 from J, leaving 16 bases between them. The CDR3 coding sequence is TGTGCCAGCAGCTTGGCCAGTAGTAGGAGGGTTAACTATGGCTACACCTTC. Its protein product is CASSLASSRRVNYGYTF.

This sequence joins TRBV9 and TRBJ1-2; D gene ambiguous. Germline lookup yields CDR1 SGDLS and CDR2 YYNGEE. V was clipped by 3 bases and J by 4 bases, with 16 bases between them. The length of the CDR3 is 15 residues. The CDR3 bases are TGTGCCAGCAGCGCCGACCTGAGGCGATCCTATGGCTACACCTTC. This encodes CASSADLRRSYGYTF. Filled out from reference TRBV9 and TRBJ1-2, the complete variable domain reads DSGVTQTPKHLITATGQRVTLRCSPRSGDLSVYWYQQSLDQGLQFLIQYYNGEERAKGNILERFSAQQFPDLHSELNLSSLELGDSALYFCASSADLRRSYGYTFGSGTRLTVV.

This clone was recorded a few times. The V and J genes are TRBV3-1 (or the pseudogene TRBV3-2) and TRBJ1-2, with D tentatively TRBD1 (6 bases). There are 13 residues in the CDR3. The germline V gene encodes CDR1 LGHDT and CDR2 YNNKEL (reference sequence). V was trimmed by 3 bases and J by 4 bases, leaving 9 bases between them. CDR3 sequence: CASSQGAIYGYTF. DNA for the CDR3: TGTGCCAGCAGCCAGGGGGCTATCTATGGCTACACCTTC.

J is TRBJ1-2 and V is TRBV19, with D perhaps matching TRBD1 (6 bases). This CDR3 spans 14 amino acids. Trimming pared 3 bases from V and 2 bases from J, leaving 10 bases between. CDR1 is LNHDA and CDR2 is SQIVND in the germline V gene (reference sequence). The CDR3: CASSITGFNYGYTF. Here the CDR3 DNA reads TGTGCCAGTAGTATTACAGGGTTCAACTATGGCTACACCTTC.

The rearrangement uses TRBV28 and TRBJ2-7; 8 bases map to TRBD1. CDR3 length: 15 residues. CDR1 MDHEN and CDR2 SYDVKM come from the germline V gene. The junction had 11 bases not matched to a gene; V was cut back by 7 bases and J by 3 bases. CDR3 in amino acids: CASTKRTGTNYEQYF. The CDR3 DNA reads as TGTGCCAGCACCAAACGGACAGGGACGAACTACGAGCAGTACTTC. The entire variable domain, with the rest obtained from reference TRBV28 and TRBJ2-7, is as follows: DVKVTQSSRYLVKRTGEKVFLECVQDMDHENMFWYRQDPGLGLRLIYFSYDVKMKEKGDIPEGYSVSREKKERFSLILESASTNQTSMYLCASTKRTGTNYEQYFGPGTRLTVT.

The genes are TRBV7-2 and TRBJ2-1; maybe TRBD1 (6 bases). This CDR3 has 17 residues. Trimming left V 5 bases short and J 3 bases short, with 20 bases between. The germline V gene encodes CDR1 SGHTA and CDR2 FQGNSA. The DNA for the CDR3 is TGTGCCAGCAGCCCCGGACAGAAAGGTCGATACTACAATGAGCAGTTCTTC. Its translation: CASSPGQKGRYYNEQFF.

This clone was observed a few times. V gene TRBV7-9 combines with J gene TRBJ1-3; TRBD1 matches at 9 bases. Germline values: CDR1 SEHNR, CDR2 FQNEAQ (reference sequence). The CDR3 loop spans 15 amino acids. Trimming at V came to 5 bases and at J to 4 bases, leaving 6 bases not matched to a gene. This CDR3 reads CASSVGQGAGNTIYF. For the CDR3, the DNA is TGTGCCAGCAGCGTGGGACAGGGAGCAGGAAACACCATATATTTT.

J is TRBJ2-7 and V is TRBV7-6; D unclear. The CDR3 runs 14 residues. The V gene's germline CDR1 is SGHVS and CDR2 FNYEAQ. Trimming took 5 bases from V and 1 from J, leaving 12 bases between them. CDR3 sequence: CASSPSQWSYEQYF. The CDR3 DNA reads TGTGCCAGCAGCCCCAGTCAATGGTCCTACGAGCAGTACTTC.

The chain uses TRBV9 and TRBJ1-1; D unresolved. The CDR3 is 14 amino acids. Trimming removed 1 base at V and 4 bases at J, with 11 bases between. Looked up from germline, CDR1 is SGDLS and CDR2 is YYNGEE. For the CDR3, the DNA is TGTGCCAGCAGCGTATCCGGGATGGGCACTGAAGCTTTCTTT. Its protein is CASSVSGMGTEAFF.

This clone occurred once. This chain connects TRBV7-2 to TRBJ2-1; TRBD2 aligns across 13 bases. V gave up 4 bases and J gave up 8 bases; unmatched junction bases: 8. CDR1 and CDR2 (germline): SGHTA, FQGNSA. There are 16 residues in the CDR3. CDR3 sequence: CASSSTSGRAFDEQFF. DNA of the CDR3: TGTGCCAGCAGCTCCACTAGCGGGAGGGCCTTCGATGAGCAGTTCTTC.

This chain connects TRBV15 to TRBJ1-2, with no clear D. CDR1 is LNHNV and CDR2 is YYDKDF in the germline V gene (reference sequence). V was pared by 3 bases and J by 6 bases, with 23 bases between. The CDR3 is made up of 17 amino acids. CDR3 sequence (DNA): TGTGCCACCAGCAGCAGACTGGAGCGTACCTTACGGAATGGCTACACCTTC. Protein: CATSSRLERTLRNGYTF. The full variable domain, completed using reference TRBV15 and TRBJ1-2, is DAMVIQNPRYQVTQFGKPVTLSCSQTLNHNVMYWYQQKSSQAPKLLFHYYDKDFNNEADTPDNFQSRRPNTSFCFLDIRSPGLGDTAMYLCATSSRLERTLRNGYTFGSGTRLTVV.

V is TRBV19 and J is TRBJ1-1; perhaps TRBD1 as D (6 bases). The V gene's germline CDR1 is LNHDA and CDR2 SQIVND (reference sequence). CDR3 size: 15 residues. V lost 4 bases and J lost 2, with 14 bases in between. As DNA, the CDR3 is TGTGCCAGTAGTAACTCAGGGGTGGGAAACACTGAAGCTTTCTTT. Encoded protein: CASSNSGVGNTEAFF.

The rearrangement links TRBV11-2 to TRBJ1-1; perhaps TRBD1 as D (5 bases). Trimming left V 10 bases short and J 1 base short, with 7 bases between. The V gene's germline CDR1 is SGHAT and CDR2 FQNNGV. The CDR3 has 11 amino acids. CDR3 in DNA: TGTGCCACCGGGGGGAACACTGAAGCTTTCTTT. Translation: CATGGNTEAFF.

J is TRBJ1-2 and V is TRBV3-1 (or the pseudogene TRBV3-2); D unresolved. The CDR3 covers 13 residues. Germline CDR1 and CDR2: LGHDT and YNNKEL (reference sequence). Trimming removed 9 bases at V and 2 bases at J, with 13 bases between. CDR3 amino acids: CASGEGANYGYTF. The CDR3 DNA reads TGTGCCAGTGGGGAGGGTGCCAACTATGGCTACACCTTC.

V usage is TRBV9 and J usage is TRBJ2-7; D gene unclear. CDR1 SGDLS and CDR2 YYNGEE come from the germline V gene. Trimming took off 3 bases at V and 5 bases at J, with 12 bases between the two ends. This CDR3 has 13 amino acids. The chain's CDR3 is CASSASRDNEQYF. CDR3 in DNA: TGTGCCAGCAGCGCCAGCCGTGACAACGAGCAGTACTTC.

The V call is TRBV2, the J call TRBJ1-5; a weak D match, TRBD1 (6 bases). The length of the CDR3 is 13 residues. V lost 5 bases, J lost 8 bases, and 13 bases lay in between. Looked up from germline, CDR1 is SNHLY and CDR2 is FYNNEI. The CDR3 is CASSTTGPEPQHF. The CDR3 DNA sequence: TGTGCCAGCAGTACGACAGGCCCTGAGCCCCAGCATTTT. Using reference TRBV2 and TRBJ1-5 for the parts outside the CDR3, the full variable domain is EPEVTQTPSHQVTQMGQEVILRCVPISNHLYFYWYRQILGQKVEFLVSFYNNEISEKSEIFDDQFSVERPDGSNFTLKIRSTKLEDSAMYFCASSTTGPEPQHFGDGTRLSIL.

This clone was picked up one time. The rearrangement uses TRBV15 and TRBJ2-3, with TRBD2 identical over 11 bases. There are 15 residues in the CDR3. Germline V gene lookup returns CDR1 LNHNV and CDR2 YYDKDF (reference sequence). Trimming at V came to 2 bases and at J to 3 bases, leaving 1 base not matched to a gene. CDR3 loop: CATSRLAGGTDTQYF. CDR3 in DNA: TGTGCCACCAGCAGACTAGCGGGAGGAACAGATACGCAGTATTTT. Filled out from reference TRBV15 and TRBJ2-3, the complete variable domain reads DAMVIQNPRYQVTQFGKPVTLSCSQTLNHNVMYWYQQKSSQAPKLLFHYYDKDFNNEADTPDNFQSRRPNTSFCFLDIRSPGLGDTAMYLCATSRLAGGTDTQYFGPGTRLTVL.

This chain connects TRBV2 to TRBJ2-3; 7 positions match TRBD2. V shed 6 bases and J 4 bases; nucleotides not matched to a gene: 16. This CDR3 contains 17 residues. Germline CDR1 and CDR2: SNHLY and FYNNEI. The CDR3 sequence is CASRIPLGGVGPDTQYF. CDR3 nucleotide sequence: TGTGCCAGCAGGATCCCACTTGGGGGGGTGGGCCCAGATACGCAGTATTTT.